The 3 T cell receptor beta chains given below trace back to one sample, sequenced in a study of T cell repertoires in cytomegalovirus infection. No antigen has been identified for these receptors. MiXCR was run by TCRdb on the reads, yielding one entry per CDR3 protein. Here the sample spans about 570,000 distinct CDR3 sequences, around two fifths being singletons. Sequenced here: cultured PBMCs, sampled from culture after CMV antigen stimulation. Every receptor here comes from a human donor in good health (CMV status not recorded). Some clones in this sample may be carry-over from other donors' samples.

This clonotype was observed at least ten times. The chain couples TRBV10-3 to TRBJ2-3; D is unresolved. CDR3 length: 16 amino acids. With 3 bases removed from V and 2 bases from J, the gap between germline ends came to 15 bases. CDR1 is ENHRY and CDR2 is SYGVKD in the germline V gene. The CDR3 region is CAISDLQRLATDTQYF. CDR3 in DNA: TGTGCCATCAGTGATTTACAGAGGTTGGCCACAGATACGCAGTATTTT.

The V call is TRBV7-2, the J call TRBJ2-1, with 8 bases aligning to TRBD2. V shed 2 bases, J shed 7 bases, and the junction held 7 bases outside the gene matches. CDR1 SGHTA and CDR2 FQGNSA come from the germline V gene. The CDR3 covers 15 residues. CDR3 in DNA: TGTGCCAGCAGCTTAAGCCGGGGGGGCGGAAATGAGCAGTTCTTC. This gives the protein CASSLSRGGGNEQFF.

This clonotype was recorded a few times. The chain links TRBV7-2 to TRBJ2-7; D uncertain. Between the trimmed V and J ends, which lost 5 bases and 7 bases, there was a span of 12 bases. The germline gives CDR1 SGHTA, CDR2 FQGNSA. CDR3 size: 12 residues. The CDR3 spells CASSPGFGEQYF. CDR3 nucleotide sequence: TGTGCCAGCAGCCCAGGATTCGGGGAGCAGTACTTC.